This T cell receptor beta chain was sequenced in a study of shared clonotypes between healthy human individuals. This clone was counted once. Its cognate antigen is unknown. Other DNA sequences in this sample translate to the same CDR3. This CDR3 is 12 amino acids long. Germline V CDR1 and CDR2: SGHNT, YYREEE (reference sequence). Deletions cut 3 bases from V and 3 bases from J, with 5 bases between. Overall study findings and caveats: Sharing of clonotypes among donors was expected to vary with sequencing depth.

Only CD45RO-negative cells positively selected for CCR7 counted as naive CD8 cells, so terminally differentiated effector memory CD45RA+ cells were excluded. The authors distributed each subset's genomic DNA evenly over several immunoSEQ plates. The method was immunoSEQ multiplex PCR; TCRdb's version includes in-frame clones alone and lacks a portion of them. This table holds about 610,000 clones, 95% to 97% found once. The sequenced material came from naive CD8+ T cells sorted from blood. The receptor was isolated from a woman aged 30 to 39 in good health. This sequence joins TRBV5-4 and TRBJ2-3, with D possibly matching TRBD2 (5 bases). The CDR3 coding sequence is TGTGCCAGCAGCTCGGGAACAGATACGCAGTATTTT. Translated: CASSSGTDTQYF.